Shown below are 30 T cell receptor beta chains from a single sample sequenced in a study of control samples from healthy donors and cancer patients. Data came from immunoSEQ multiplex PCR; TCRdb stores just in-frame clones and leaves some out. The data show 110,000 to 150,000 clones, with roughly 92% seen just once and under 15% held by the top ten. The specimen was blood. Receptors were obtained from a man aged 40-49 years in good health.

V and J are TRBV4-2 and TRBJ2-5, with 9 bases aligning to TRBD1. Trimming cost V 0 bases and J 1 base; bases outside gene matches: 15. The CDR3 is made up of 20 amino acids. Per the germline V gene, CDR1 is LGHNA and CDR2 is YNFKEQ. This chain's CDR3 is CASSQESRGDRVFCQETQYF. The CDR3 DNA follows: TGTGCCAGCAGCCAAGAGAGCCGCGGGGACAGGGTATTTTGCCAAGAGACCCAGTACTTC.

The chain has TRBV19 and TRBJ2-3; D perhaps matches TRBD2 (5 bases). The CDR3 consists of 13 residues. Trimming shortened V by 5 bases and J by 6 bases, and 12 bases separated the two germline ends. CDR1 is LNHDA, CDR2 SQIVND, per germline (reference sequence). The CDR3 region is CASSDRTPDTQYF. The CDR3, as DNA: TGTGCCAGTAGTGACCGGACTCCGGATACGCAGTATTTT.

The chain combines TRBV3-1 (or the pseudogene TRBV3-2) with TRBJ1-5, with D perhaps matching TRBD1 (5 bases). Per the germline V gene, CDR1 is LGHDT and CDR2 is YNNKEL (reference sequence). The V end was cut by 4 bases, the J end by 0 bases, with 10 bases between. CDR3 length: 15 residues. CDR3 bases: TGTGCCAGCAGCCCCAGGGTGTATAGCAATCAGCCCCAGCATTTT. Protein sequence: CASSPRVYSNQPQHF.

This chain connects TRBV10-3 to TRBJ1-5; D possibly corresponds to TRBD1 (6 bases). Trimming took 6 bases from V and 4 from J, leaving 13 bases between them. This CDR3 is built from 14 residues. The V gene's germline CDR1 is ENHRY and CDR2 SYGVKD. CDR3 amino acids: CAIRREGENQPQHF. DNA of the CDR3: TGTGCCATCAGAAGGGAGGGGGAAAATCAGCCCCAGCATTTT.

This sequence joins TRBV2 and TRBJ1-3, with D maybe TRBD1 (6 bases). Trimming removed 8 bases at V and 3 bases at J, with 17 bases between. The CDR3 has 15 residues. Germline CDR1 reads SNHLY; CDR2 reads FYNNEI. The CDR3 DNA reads TGTGCCAGCTTCCGGGGGGCATCATATGGAAACACCATATATTTT. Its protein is CASFRGASYGNTIYF.

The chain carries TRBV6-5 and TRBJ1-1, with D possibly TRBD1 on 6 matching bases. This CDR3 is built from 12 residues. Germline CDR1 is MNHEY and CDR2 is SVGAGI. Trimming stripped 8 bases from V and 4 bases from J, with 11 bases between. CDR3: CASLGASTEAFF. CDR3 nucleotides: TGTGCCAGCCTGGGGGCGAGCACTGAAGCTTTCTTT.

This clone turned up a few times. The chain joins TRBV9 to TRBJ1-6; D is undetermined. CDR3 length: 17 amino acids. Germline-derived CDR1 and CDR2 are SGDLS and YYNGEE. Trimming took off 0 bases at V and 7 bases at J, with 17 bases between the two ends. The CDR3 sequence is CASSVDERPLGNSPLHF. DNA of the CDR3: TGTGCCAGCAGCGTAGATGAACGGCCTCTGGGGAATTCACCCCTCCACTTT.

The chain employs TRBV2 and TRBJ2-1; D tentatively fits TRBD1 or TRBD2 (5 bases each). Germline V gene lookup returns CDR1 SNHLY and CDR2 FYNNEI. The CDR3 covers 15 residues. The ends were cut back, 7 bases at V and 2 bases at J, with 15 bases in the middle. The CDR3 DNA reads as TGTGCCAGCAACCCCGGGACGTCAACCTACAATGAGCAGTTCTTC. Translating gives CASNPGTSTYNEQFF.

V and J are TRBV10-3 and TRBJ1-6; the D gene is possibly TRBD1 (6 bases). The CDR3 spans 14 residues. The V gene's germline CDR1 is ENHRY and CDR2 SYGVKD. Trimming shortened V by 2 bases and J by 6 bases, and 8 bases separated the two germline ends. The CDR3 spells CAISEGGGNSPLHF. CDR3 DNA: TGTGCCATCAGTGAGGGGGGCGGTAATTCACCCCTCCACTTT.

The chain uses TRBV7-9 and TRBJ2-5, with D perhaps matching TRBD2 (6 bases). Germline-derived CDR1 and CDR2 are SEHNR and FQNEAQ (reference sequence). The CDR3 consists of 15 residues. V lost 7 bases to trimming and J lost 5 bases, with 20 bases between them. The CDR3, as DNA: TGTGCCAGCACCGTGGGACTTGGAGTGATTGAGACCCAGTACTTC. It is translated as CASTVGLGVIETQYF.

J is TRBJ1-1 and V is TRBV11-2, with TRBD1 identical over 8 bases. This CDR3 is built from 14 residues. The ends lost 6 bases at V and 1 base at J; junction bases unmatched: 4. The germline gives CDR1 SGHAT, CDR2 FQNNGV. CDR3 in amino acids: CASRKTGANTEAFF. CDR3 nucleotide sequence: TGTGCCAGCAGAAAGACAGGGGCGAACACTGAAGCTTTCTTT.

As DNA, the CDR3 is TGTGCCAGCAGCTCGGACATGCCTGGCTACACCTTC. This encodes CASSSDMPGYTF. This rearrangement joins TRBV7-2 to TRBJ1-2; TRBD1 might be the D (5 bases). V was pared by 4 bases and J by 7 bases, with 10 bases between. Germline CDR1 reads SGHTA; CDR2 reads FQGNSA. The CDR3 has 12 amino acids.

CDR3 amino acids: CASSLRVGPYEQYF. CDR3 DNA: TGTGCCAGCAGTTTAAGAGTGGGACCCTACGAGCAGTACTTC. The chain has TRBV27 and TRBJ2-7; D may match TRBD1 or TRBD2 (5 bases each). The CDR3 length is 14 residues. The germline V gene has CDR1 MNHEY and CDR2 SMNVEV (reference sequence). The V and J ends lost 2 bases and 2 bases respectively, with 10 bases between them.

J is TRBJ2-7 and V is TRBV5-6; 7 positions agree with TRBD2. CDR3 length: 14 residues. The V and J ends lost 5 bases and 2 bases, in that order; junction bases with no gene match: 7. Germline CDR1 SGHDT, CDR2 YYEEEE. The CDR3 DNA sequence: TGTGCCAGCAGGGTGGGGGGGAATGCCTACGAGCAGTACTTC. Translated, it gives CASRVGGNAYEQYF. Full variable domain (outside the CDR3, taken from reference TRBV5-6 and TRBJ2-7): DAGVTQSPTHLIKTRGQQVTLRCSPKSGHDTVSWYQQALGQGPQFIFQYYEEEERQRGNFPDRFSGHQFPNYSSELNVNALLLGDSALYLCASRVGGNAYEQYFGPGTRLTVT.

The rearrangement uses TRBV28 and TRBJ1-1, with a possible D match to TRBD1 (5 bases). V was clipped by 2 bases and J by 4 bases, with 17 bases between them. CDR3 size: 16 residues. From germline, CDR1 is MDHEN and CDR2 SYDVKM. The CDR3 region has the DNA TGTGCCAGCAGTTTAGCGGGACGGATTATGGGCACTGAAGCTTTCTTT. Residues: CASSLAGRIMGTEAFF.

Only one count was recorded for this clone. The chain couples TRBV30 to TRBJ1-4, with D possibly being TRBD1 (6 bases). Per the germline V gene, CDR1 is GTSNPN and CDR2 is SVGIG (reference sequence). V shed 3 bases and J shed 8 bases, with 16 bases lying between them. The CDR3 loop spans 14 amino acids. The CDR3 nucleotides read TGTGCCTGGAGACCATGGGGGCGCGGGGAAAAACTGTTTTTT. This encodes CAWRPWGRGEKLFF.

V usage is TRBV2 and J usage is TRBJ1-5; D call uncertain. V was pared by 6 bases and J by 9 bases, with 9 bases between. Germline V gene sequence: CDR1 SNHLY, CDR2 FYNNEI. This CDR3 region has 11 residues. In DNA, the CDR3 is TGTGCCAGCAGCGGCGCGGGGCCCCAGCATTTT. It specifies CASSGAGPQHF.

The CDR3 protein is CASSQEPNTEAFF. DNA of the CDR3: TGCGCCAGCAGCCAAGAACCCAACACTGAAGCTTTCTTT. The rearrangement joins TRBV4-3 to TRBJ1-1; D gene uncertain. Per germline, CDR1 LGHNA and CDR2 YSLEER. Trimming took 0 bases from V and 2 from J, leaving 4 bases between them. CDR3 length: 13 amino acids.

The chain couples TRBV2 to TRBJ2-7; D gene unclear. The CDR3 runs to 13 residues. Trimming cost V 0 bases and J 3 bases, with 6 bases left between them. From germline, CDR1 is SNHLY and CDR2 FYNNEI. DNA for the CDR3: TGTGCCAGCAGTGAAGCCCACAGCTACGAGCAGTACTTC. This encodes CASSEAHSYEQYF.

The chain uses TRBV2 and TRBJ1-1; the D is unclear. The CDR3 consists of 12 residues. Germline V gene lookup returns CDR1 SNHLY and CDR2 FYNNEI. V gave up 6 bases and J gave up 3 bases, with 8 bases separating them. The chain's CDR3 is CASRGIDTEAFF. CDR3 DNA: TGTGCCAGCAGGGGTATTGACACTGAAGCTTTCTTT.

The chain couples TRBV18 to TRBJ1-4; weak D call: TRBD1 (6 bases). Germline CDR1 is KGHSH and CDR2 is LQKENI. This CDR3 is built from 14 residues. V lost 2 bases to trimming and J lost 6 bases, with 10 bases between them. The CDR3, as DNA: TGTGCCAGCTCACCAGTGGACAGCCATGAAAAACTGTTTTTT. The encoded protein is CASSPVDSHEKLFF.

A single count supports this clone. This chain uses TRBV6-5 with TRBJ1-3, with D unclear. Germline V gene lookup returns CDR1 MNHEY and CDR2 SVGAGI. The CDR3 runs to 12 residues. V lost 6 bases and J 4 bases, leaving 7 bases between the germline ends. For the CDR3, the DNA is TGTGCCAGCAGGCCGTCAGGAAACACCATATATTTT. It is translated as CASRPSGNTIYF.

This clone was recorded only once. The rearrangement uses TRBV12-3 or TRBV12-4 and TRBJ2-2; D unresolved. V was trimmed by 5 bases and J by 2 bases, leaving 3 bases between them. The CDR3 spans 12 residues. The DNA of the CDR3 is TGTGCCAGCAGTGGAAACACCGGGGAGCTGTTTTTT. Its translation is CASSGNTGELFF.

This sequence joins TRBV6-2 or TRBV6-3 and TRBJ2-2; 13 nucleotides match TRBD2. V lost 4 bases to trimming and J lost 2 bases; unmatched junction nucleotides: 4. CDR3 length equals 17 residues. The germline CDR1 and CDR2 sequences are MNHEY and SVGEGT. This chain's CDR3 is CASSLSGLAGNTGELFF. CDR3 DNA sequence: TGTGCCAGCAGTTTATCGGGACTAGCGGGAAACACCGGGGAGCTGTTTTTT.

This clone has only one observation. For the CDR3, the DNA is TGTGCCAGCAGCGTAGGACCAAGGGTGGACAATGAGCAGTTCTTC. Protein: CASSVGPRVDNEQFF. This chain connects TRBV9 to TRBJ2-1, with D hard to call. The germline V and J ends were trimmed by 0 bases and 5 bases, with 12 bases remaining between them. Germline CDR1 SGDLS, CDR2 YYNGEE. This CDR3 contains 15 residues.

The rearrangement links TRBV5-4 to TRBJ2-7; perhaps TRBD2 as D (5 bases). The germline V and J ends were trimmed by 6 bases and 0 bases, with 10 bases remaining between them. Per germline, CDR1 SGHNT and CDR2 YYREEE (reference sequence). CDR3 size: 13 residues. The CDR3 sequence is CASTGKSSYEQYF. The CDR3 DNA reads TGTGCCAGCACCGGGAAAAGCTCCTACGAGCAGTACTTC. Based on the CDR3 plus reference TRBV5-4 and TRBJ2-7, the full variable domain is ETGVTQSPTHLIKTRGQQVTLRCSSQSGHNTVSWYQQALGQGPQFIFQYYREEENGRGNFPPRFSGLQFPNYSSELNVNALELDDSALYLCASTGKSSYEQYFGPGTRLTVT.

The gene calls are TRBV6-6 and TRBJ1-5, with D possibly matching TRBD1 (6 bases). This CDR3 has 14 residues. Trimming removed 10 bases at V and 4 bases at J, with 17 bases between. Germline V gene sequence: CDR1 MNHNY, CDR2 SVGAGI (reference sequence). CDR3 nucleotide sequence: TGTGCCATACGATTACAGGGATTTAATCAGCCCCAGCATTTT. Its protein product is CAIRLQGFNQPQHF.

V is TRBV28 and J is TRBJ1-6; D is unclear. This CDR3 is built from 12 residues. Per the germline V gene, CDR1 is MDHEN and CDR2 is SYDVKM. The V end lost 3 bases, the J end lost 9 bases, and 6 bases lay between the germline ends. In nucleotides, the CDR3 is TGTGCCAGCAGTTTCTTGAGTTCACCCCTCCACTTT. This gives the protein CASSFLSSPLHF. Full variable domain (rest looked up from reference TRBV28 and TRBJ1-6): DVKVTQSSRYLVKRTGEKVFLECVQDMDHENMFWYRQDPGLGLRLIYFSYDVKMKEKGDIPEGYSVSREKKERFSLILESASTNQTSMYLCASSFLSSPLHFGNGTRLTVT.

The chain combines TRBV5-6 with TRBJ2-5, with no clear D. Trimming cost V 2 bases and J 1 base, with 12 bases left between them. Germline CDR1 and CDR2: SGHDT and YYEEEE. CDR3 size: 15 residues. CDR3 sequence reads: CASSFLPNRQETQYF. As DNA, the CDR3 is TGTGCCAGCAGCTTTCTACCCAACCGCCAAGAGACCCAGTACTTC.

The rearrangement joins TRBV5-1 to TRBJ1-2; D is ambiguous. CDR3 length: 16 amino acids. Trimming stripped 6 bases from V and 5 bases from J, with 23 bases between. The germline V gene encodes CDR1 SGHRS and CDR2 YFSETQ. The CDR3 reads CASTLGGLRSGYGYTF. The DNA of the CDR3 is TGCGCCAGCACCCTTGGCGGCCTACGCAGTGGGTATGGCTACACCTTC.